Presented here are 10 T cell receptor beta chains from one specimen sequenced in a study of T cell responses to AZD1222 COVID-19 vaccine. Clones were read by immunoSEQ multiplex PCR, and TCRdb kept only the in-frame ones, dropping some. Seen here are some 69,000 clones, less than 85% observed once, and the top ten hold about 23%. Sequenced material: peripheral blood, taken 28 days after the second AZD1222 dose. Receptors originate from an adult who received the AZD1222 COVID-19 vaccine.

CDR3 loop: CSGIDGGLGTEAFF. The CDR3, as DNA: TGCAGCGGGATTGATGGGGGGCTTGGCACTGAAGCTTTCTTT. The J gene is TRBJ1-1, the V gene TRBV29-1, with D perhaps matching TRBD1 (6 bases). Looked up from germline, CDR1 is SQVTM and CDR2 is ANQGSEA. Trimming took 7 bases from V and 4 from J, leaving 19 bases between them. The CDR3 covers 14 residues. Looking up the rest from reference TRBV29-1 and TRBJ1-1 gives the full variable domain: SAVISQKPSRDICQRGTSLTIQCQVDSQVTMMFWYRQQPGQSLTLIATANQGSEATYESGFVIDKFPISRPNLTFSTLTVSNMSPEDSSIYLCSGIDGGLGTEAFFGQGTRLTVV.

Details on this clone: The identical CDR3 is also encoded by other nucleotide sequences in the sample. This sequence joins TRBV19 and TRBJ2-3, with unresolved D. The CDR3 consists of 13 residues. The V end lost 4 bases, the J end lost 0 bases, and 5 bases lay between the germline ends. Germline V gene sequence: CDR1 LNHDA, CDR2 SQIVND (reference sequence). This CDR3 is CASSSLSTDTQYF. CDR3 sequence (DNA): TGTGCCAGTAGTAGCCTGAGCACAGATACGCAGTATTTT.

The chain is built from TRBV27 and TRBJ2-5, with D maybe TRBD2 (5 bases). The V gene's germline CDR1 is MNHEY and CDR2 SMNVEV (reference sequence). V lost 2 bases, J lost 6 bases, and 7 bases lay in between. The CDR3 consists of 12 residues. This chain's CDR3 is CASSLPGKTQYF. The CDR3 DNA is TGTGCCAGCAGTTTACCGGGGAAGACCCAGTACTTC.

J is TRBJ2-3 and V is TRBV18; 14 positions agree with TRBD2. Trimming removed 3 bases from V and 8 bases from J; junction bases left unmatched: 7. The CDR3 has 16 amino acids. Per germline, CDR1 KGHSH and CDR2 LQKENI. The CDR3 sequence: CASSPETSGGAGTQYF. The CDR3 DNA is TGTGCCAGCTCACCGGAGACTAGCGGGGGGGCCGGTACGCAGTATTTT.

This clone showed up just once. The chain carries TRBV6-4 and TRBJ2-2; 9 bases fit TRBD1. V lost 7 bases to trimming and J lost 3 bases; unmatched junction nucleotides: 3. The CDR3 runs to 14 residues. CDR1 is MRHNA, CDR2 SNTAGT, per germline. This chain's CDR3 is CASKGQGDTGELFF. The DNA for the CDR3 is TGTGCCAGCAAGGGACAGGGCGACACCGGGGAGCTGTTTTTT.

For the CDR3, the DNA is TGCAGCGTTGTCCCCACTAGCGGTAGCACAGATACGCAGTATTTT. It specifies CSVVPTSGSTDTQYF. The rearrangement links TRBV29-1 to TRBJ2-3; 8 nucleotides agree with TRBD2. Germline trimming cut 4 bases from V and 0 bases from J; bases unmatched to any gene: 6. Germline V gene lookup returns CDR1 SQVTM and CDR2 ANQGSEA. This CDR3 has 15 residues.

The chain uses TRBV27 and TRBJ2-3; D is ambiguous. Germline V gene lookup returns CDR1 MNHEY and CDR2 SMNVEV (reference sequence). The CDR3 runs 16 residues. Trimming shortened V by 8 bases and J by 0 bases, and 18 bases separated the two germline ends. The CDR3 region has the DNA TGTGCCAGCGAAGGGCTGGACGGCATTAGCACAGATACGCAGTATTTT. Its translation is CASEGLDGISTDTQYF.

V usage is TRBV3-1 (or the pseudogene TRBV3-2) and J usage is TRBJ2-2; 13 positions match TRBD2. CDR3 length: 19 residues. J gave up 1 base and V 2 bases, and 7 bases lay outside the gene matches. The V gene's germline CDR1 is LGHDT and CDR2 YNNKEL (reference sequence). The CDR3 region is CASSQSTSGRAGNTGELFF. The DNA of the CDR3 is TGTGCCAGCAGCCAAAGTACTAGCGGGAGGGCCGGGAACACCGGGGAGCTGTTTTTT.

The J gene is TRBJ1-3, the V gene TRBV13, with D tentatively TRBD1 (6 bases). There are 14 residues in the CDR3. Trimming stripped 6 bases from V and 2 bases from J, with 11 bases between. Germline CDR1 is PRHDT and CDR2 is FYEKMQ (reference sequence). In DNA, the CDR3 is TGTGCCAGCAGAATACAGGGTACTGGAAACACCATATATTTT. Amino acid sequence: CASRIQGTGNTIYF.

As DNA, the CDR3 is TGTGCCAGCACTACTACAGGGAATGGCTACACCTTC. It codes for CASTTTGNGYTF. The genes are TRBV6-5 and TRBJ1-2; TRBD1 might be the D (6 bases). The germline gives CDR1 MNHEY, CDR2 SVGAGI. The CDR3 has 12 residues. V was clipped by 7 bases and J by 6 bases, with 12 bases between them.